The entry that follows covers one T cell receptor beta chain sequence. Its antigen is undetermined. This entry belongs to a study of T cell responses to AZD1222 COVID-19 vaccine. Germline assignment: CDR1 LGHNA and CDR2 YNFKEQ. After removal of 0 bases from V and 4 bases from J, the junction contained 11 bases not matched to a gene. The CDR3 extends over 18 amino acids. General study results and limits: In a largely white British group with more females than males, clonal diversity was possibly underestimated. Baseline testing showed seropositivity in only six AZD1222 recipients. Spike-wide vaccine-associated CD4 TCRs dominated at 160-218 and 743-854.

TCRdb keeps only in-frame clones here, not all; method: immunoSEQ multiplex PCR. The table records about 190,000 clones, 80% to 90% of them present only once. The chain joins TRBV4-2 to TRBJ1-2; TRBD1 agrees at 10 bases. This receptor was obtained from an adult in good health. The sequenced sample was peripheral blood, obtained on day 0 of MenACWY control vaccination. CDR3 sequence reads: CASSQDRETGGFAYGYTF. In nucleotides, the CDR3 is TGTGCCAGCAGCCAAGATCGTGAGACAGGGGGCTTCGCCTATGGCTACACCTTC.